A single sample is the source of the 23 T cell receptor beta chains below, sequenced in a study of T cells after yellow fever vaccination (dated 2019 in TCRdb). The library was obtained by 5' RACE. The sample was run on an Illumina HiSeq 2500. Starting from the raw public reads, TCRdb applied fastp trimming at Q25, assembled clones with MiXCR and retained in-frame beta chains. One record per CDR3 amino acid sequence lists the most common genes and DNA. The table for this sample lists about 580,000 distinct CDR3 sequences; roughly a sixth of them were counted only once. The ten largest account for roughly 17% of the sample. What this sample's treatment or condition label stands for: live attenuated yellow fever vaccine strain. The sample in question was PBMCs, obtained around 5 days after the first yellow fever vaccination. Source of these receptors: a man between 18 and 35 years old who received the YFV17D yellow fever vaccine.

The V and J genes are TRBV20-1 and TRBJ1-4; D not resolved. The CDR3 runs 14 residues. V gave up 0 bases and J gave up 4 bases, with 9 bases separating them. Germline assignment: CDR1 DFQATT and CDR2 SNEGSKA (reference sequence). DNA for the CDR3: TGCAGTGCTAGAGATTTACGGAATAATGAAAAACTGTTTTTT. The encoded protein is CSARDLRNNEKLFF.

CDR3 in DNA: TGCGCCAGCAGCCAAGCAGGGTTCGAGCAGTACTTC. Translated, it gives CASSQAGFEQYF. V and J are TRBV4-1 and TRBJ2-7; a weak D match, TRBD1 (5 bases). Trimming took 1 base from V and 6 from J, leaving 7 bases between them. Germline CDR1 is MGHRA and CDR2 is YSYEKL. The length of the CDR3 is 12 residues.

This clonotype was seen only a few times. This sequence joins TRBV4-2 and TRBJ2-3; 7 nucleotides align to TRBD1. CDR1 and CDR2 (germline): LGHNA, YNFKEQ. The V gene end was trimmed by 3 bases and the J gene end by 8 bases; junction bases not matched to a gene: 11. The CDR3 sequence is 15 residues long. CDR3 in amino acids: CASSQVAGGFGTQYF. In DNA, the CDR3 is TGTGCCAGCAGCCAGGTAGCAGGGGGTTTTGGTACGCAGTATTTT.

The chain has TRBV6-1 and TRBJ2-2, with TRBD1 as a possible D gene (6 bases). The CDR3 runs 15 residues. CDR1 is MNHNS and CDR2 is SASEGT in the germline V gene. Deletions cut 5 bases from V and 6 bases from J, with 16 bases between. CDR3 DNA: TGTGCCAGCAGTACAGGGAATCAGTTTGCCGGGGAGCTGTTTTTT. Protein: CASSTGNQFAGELFF.

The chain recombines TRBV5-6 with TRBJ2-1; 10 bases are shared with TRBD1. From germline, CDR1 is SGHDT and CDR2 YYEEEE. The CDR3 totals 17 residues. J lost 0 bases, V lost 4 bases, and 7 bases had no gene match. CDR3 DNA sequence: TGTGCCAGCAGCCGGGGACAGGGGCCGAGCTCCTACAATGAGCAGTTCTTC. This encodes CASSRGQGPSSYNEQFF.

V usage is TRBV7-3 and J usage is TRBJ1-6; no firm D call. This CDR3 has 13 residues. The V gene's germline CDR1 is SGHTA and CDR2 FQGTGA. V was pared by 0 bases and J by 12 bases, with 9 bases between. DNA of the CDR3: TGTGCCAGCAGCTTAACACGCTTTGTACCCCTCCACTTT. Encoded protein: CASSLTRFVPLHF.

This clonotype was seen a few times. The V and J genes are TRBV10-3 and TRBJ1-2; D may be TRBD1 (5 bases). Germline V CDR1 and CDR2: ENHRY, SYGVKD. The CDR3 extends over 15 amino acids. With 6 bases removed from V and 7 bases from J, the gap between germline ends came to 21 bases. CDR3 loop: CAISSPSTEVRGYTF. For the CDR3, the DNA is TGTGCCATCAGCTCCCCATCGACAGAAGTACGTGGCTACACCTTC.

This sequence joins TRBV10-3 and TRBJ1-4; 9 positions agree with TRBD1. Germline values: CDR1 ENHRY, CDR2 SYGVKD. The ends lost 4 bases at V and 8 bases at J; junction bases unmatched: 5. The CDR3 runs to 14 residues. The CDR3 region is CAISGGTGREKLFF. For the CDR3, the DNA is TGTGCCATCAGTGGAGGGACAGGGAGAGAAAAACTGTTTTTT.

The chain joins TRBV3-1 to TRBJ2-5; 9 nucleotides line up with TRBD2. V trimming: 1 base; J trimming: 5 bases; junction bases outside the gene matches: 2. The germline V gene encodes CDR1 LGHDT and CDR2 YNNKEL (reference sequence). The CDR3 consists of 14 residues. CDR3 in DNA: TGTGCCAGCAGCCAAGGGACTAGCGCGGAGACCCAGTACTTC. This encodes CASSQGTSAETQYF.

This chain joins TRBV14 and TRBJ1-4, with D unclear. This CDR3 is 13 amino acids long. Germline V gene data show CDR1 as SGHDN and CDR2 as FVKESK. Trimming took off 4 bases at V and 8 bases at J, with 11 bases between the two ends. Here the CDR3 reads CASSRGPGEKLFF. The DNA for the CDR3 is TGTGCCAGCAGCCGCGGGCCCGGCGAAAAACTGTTTTTT.

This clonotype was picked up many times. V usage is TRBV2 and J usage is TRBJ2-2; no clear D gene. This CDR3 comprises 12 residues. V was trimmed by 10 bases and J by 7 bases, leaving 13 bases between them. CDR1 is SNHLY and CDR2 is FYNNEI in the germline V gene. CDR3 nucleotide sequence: TGTGCCATAAAAGCAGGTAGCGGGGAGCTGTTTTTT. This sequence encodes CAIKAGSGELFF.

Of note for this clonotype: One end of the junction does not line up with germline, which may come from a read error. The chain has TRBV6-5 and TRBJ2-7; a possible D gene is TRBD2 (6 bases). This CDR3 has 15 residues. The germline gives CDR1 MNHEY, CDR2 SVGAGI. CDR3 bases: TGTGCCAGCAGTTACTTCGGGGGTGCTTCCTACGTGCAGTACTTC. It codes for CASSYFGGASYVQYF.

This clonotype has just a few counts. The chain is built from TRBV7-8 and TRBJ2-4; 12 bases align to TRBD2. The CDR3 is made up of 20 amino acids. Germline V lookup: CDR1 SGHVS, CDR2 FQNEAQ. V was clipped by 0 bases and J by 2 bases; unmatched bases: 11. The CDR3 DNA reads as TGTGCCAGCAGCTTAGCGCGTGCTAGCGGGGGGGCGGGAACCAAAAACATTCAGTACTTC. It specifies CASSLARASGGAGTKNIQYF.

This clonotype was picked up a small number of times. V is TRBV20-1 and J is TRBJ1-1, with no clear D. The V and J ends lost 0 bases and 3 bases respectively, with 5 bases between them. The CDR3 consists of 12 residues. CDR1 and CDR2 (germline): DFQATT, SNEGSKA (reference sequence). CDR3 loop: CSAREGYTEAFF. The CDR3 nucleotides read TGCAGTGCTAGAGAAGGATACACTGAAGCTTTCTTT.

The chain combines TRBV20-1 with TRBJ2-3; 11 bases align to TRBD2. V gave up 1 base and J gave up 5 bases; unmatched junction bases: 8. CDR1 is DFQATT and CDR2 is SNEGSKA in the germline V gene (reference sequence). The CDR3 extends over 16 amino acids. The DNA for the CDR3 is TGCAGTGCTAGAGTCGGGACTAGCGGAGAGGGAGATACGCAGTATTTT. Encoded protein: CSARVGTSGEGDTQYF.

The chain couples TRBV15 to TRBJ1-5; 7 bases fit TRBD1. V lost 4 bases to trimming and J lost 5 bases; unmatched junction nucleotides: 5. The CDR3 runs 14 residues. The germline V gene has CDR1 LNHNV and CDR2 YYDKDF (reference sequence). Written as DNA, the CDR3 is TGTGCCACCAGCAAAACAGGGGAACATCAGCCCCAGCATTTT. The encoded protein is CATSKTGEHQPQHF.

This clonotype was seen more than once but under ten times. DNA of the CDR3: TGTGCCAGCAGCTTAGCGAGTGGGCCTTCCTACAATGAGCAGTTCTTC. Residues: CASSLASGPSYNEQFF. This chain connects TRBV7-2 to TRBJ2-1, with unresolved D. Trimming stripped 0 bases from V and 1 base from J, with 10 bases between. The CDR3 has 16 amino acids. Looked up from germline, CDR1 is SGHTA and CDR2 is FQGNSA.

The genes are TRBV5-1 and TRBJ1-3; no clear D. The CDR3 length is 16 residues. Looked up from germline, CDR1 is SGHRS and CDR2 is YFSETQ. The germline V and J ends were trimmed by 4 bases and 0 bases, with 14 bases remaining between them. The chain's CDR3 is CASSPLGSASGNTIYF. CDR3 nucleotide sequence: TGCGCCAGCAGCCCGTTGGGGTCAGCCTCTGGAAACACCATATATTTT.

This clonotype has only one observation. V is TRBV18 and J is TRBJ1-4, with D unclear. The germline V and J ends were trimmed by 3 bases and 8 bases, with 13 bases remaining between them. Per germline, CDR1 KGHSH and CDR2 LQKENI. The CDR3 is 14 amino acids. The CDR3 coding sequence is TGTGCCAGCTCACCTCCTGGCCCCTTCGAAAAACTGTTTTTT. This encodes CASSPPGPFEKLFF.

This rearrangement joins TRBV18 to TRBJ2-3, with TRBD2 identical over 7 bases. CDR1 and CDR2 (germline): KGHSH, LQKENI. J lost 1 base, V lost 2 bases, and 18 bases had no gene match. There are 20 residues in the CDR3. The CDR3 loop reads CASSPRRQGGILKGTDTQYF. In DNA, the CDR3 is TGTGCCAGCTCACCAAGACGTCAGGGAGGGATCCTGAAGGGCACAGATACGCAGTATTTT.

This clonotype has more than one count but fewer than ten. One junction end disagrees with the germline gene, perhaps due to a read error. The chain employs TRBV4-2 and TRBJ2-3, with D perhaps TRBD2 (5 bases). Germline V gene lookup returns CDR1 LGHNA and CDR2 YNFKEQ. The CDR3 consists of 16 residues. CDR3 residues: CASSQDLAHGTDTQYF. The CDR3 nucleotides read TGCGCCAGCAGCCAGGATTTAGCGCATGGCACAGATACGCAGTATTTT.

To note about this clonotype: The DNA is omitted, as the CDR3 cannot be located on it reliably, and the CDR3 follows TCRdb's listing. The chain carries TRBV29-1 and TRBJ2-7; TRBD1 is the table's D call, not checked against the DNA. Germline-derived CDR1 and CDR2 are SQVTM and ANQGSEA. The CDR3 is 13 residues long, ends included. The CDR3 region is CSVEWGGGTGTHF.

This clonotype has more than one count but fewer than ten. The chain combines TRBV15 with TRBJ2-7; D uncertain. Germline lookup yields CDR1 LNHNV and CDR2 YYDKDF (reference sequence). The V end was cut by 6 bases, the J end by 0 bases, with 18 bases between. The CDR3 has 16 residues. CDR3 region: CATRAGSRLSSYEQYV. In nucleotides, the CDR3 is TGTGCCACCAGAGCCGGGTCCCGACTTAGCTCCTACGAGCAGTACGTC.